The present T cell receptor (beta chain) was sequenced within a study of OX40 agonist ivuxolimab in advanced cancers. Study background: An agonistic anti-OX40 (CD134) antibody, ivuxolimab, was used to treat the patients. At doses from 0.01 to 10 mg/kg, patients were given intravenous ivuxolimab every 2 weeks. Among those enrolled, mean age was 60 years (range about 23 to 90) and about 81% were male.

Per the germline V gene, CDR1 is LNHDA and CDR2 is SQIVND (reference sequence). The CDR3 is 14 amino acids. J gave up 6 bases and V 6 bases, and 3 bases lay outside the gene matches. Some clones are missing from TCRdb's copy, which holds only in-frame ones; the method was immunoSEQ multiplex PCR. Here the sample spans about 84,000 clones, roughly 85% being singletons. Patients who had autoimmune disease history or got systemic immunosuppression were left out. The V call is TRBV19, the J call TRBJ2-1, with 12 bases lining up with TRBD1. The sequence was obtained from an adult with an advanced solid tumor such as melanoma, head and neck, liver or kidney cancer. Specimen: CD4+ or CD8+ T cells sorted from blood, collected in a trial of the OX40 agonist ivuxolimab. CDR3 in DNA: TGTGCCAGTAGGGGACAGGGGGCAGGCAATGAGCAGTTCTTC. Translating it yields CASRGQGAGNEQFF.